A single TCR beta chain is shown here with its context. The entry originates in a study of shared clonotypes between healthy human individuals. Deletions cut 6 bases from V and 0 bases from J, with 13 bases between. Germline V gives CDR1 MNHNS, CDR2 SASEGT. This CDR3 contains 15 residues. Profiling relied on immunoSEQ multiplex PCR, and the TCRdb table lists in-frame clones only, not all of them. Here the sample spans millions of clones, roughly 96% being singletons. The sequenced material came from naive CD4+ T cells sorted from blood. Subset of the sample: CD45RA+ positively selected. The chain uses TRBV6-1 and TRBJ2-3; weak D call: TRBD2 (6 bases). The receptor was derived from a man aged 18 to 30 in good health. The CDR3 DNA follows: TGTGCCAGCAGGGTTAGCGGCCCTAGCACAGATACGCAGTATTTT. Translating gives CASRVSGPSTDTQYF.